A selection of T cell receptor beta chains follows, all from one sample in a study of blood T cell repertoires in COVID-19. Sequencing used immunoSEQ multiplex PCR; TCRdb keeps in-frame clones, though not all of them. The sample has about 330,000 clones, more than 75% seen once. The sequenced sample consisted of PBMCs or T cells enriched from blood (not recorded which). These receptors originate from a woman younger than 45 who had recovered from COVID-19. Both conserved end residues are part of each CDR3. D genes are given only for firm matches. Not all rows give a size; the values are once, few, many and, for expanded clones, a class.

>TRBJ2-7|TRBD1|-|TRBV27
CASSLSPGGLREQYF
TGTGCCAGCAGTTTATCGCCAGGGGGCTTGAGGGAGCAGTACTTC
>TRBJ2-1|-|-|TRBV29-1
CSVVTTGLQGEQFF
TGCAGCGTAGTAACGACAGGCCTACAGGGTGAGCAGTTCTTC
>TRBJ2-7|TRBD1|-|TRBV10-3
CAISWTGADSYEQYF
TGTGCCATCAGCTGGACAGGGGCGGACTCCTACGAGCAGTACTTC
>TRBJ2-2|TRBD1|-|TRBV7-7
CASSLDRGDTGELFF
TGTGCCAGCAGCTTGGACAGGGGAGACACCGGGGAGCTGTTTTTT
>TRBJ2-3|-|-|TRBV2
CASSELAVTDTQYF
TGTGCCAGCAGTGAATTGGCAGTCACAGATACGCAGTATTTT
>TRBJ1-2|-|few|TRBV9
CASSASPGSNYGYTF
TGTGCCAGCAGCGCTTCTCCAGGGTCAAACTATGGCTACACCTTC
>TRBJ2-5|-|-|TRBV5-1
CASTRSGSGETQYF
TGCGCCAGCACCCGATCAGGGAGCGGGGAGACCCAGTACTTC
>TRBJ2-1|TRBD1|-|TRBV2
CASGDRDNEQFF
TGTGCCAGCGGGGACAGGGACAATGAGCAGTTCTTC
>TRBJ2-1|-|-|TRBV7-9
CASSFSGGRGRHEQFF
TGTGCCAGCAGCTTCTCTGGGGGCAGGGGTCGGCATGAGCAGTTCTTC
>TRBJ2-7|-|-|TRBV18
CASSPQGNSYEQYF
TGTGCCAGCTCACCCCAGGGAAACTCCTACGAGCAGTACTTC
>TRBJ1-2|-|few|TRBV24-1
CATSDSGGIYGYTF
TGTGCCACCAGTGACTCCGGCGGGATCTATGGCTACACCTTC
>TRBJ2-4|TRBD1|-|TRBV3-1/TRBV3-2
CASSHTGTDVYF
TGTGCCAGCAGCCATACAGGGACAGACGTTTACTTC
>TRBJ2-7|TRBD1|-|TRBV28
CASSPRTGKAYEQYF
TGTGCCAGCAGTCCCAGGACAGGGAAGGCCTACGAGCAGTACTTC
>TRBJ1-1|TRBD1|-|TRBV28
CASRSFWGQGLTEAFF
TGTGCCAGCAGGTCTTTTTGGGGACAGGGGTTGACTGAAGCTTTCTTT
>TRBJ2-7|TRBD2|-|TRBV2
CASSEESGDLSYEQYF
TGTGCCAGCAGTGAAGAGAGCGGGGACCTCTCCTACGAGCAGTACTTC
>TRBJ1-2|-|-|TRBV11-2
CASSLGASYGYTF
TGTGCCAGCAGCTTAGGGGCCAGCTATGGCTACACCTTC
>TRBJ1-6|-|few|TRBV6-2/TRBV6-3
CASSYSGGNSPLHF
TGTGCCAGCAGTTACTCTGGAGGGAATTCACCCCTCCACTTT